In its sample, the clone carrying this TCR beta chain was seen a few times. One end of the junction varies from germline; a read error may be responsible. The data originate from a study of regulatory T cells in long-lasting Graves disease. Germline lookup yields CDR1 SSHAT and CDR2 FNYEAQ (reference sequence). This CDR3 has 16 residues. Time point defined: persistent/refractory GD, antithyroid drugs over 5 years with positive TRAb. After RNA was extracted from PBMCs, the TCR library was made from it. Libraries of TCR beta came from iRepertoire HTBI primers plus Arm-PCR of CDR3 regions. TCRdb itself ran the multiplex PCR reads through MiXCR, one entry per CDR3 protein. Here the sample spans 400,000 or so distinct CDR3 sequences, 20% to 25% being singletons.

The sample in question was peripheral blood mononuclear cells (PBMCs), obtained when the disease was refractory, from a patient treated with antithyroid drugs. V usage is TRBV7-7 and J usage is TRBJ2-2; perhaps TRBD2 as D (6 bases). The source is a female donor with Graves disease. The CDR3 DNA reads TGTGCTAGCAGCTTAGGCCCCATGACTAGTTTCGGGGAGCTGTTTTTT. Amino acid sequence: CASSLGPMTSFGELFF.